The 13 T cell receptor beta chains below were found in one sample sequenced in a study of blood T cell repertoires in COVID-19. The assay was immunoSEQ multiplex PCR, and TCRdb's table has in-frame clones only and misses some. The profile covers 250,000 to 300,000 clones, with about 88% appearing a single time and more than 4.5% taken by the ten largest. Sequenced material: peripheral blood. These receptors were taken from a woman in her fifties or sixties with COVID-19, enrolled during active disease.

This clone has a single count. V usage is TRBV5-1 and J usage is TRBJ2-1; 9 bases align to TRBD2. V was pared by 2 bases and J by 0 bases, with 3 bases of the junction left unmatched. Germline CDR1 SGHRS, CDR2 YFSETQ. This CDR3 region has 16 residues. CDR3 DNA sequence: TGCGCCAGCAGCTTACTTAGCGGGAGCTCCTACAATGAGCAGTTCTTC. It is translated as CASSLLSGSSYNEQFF.

The chain links TRBV19 to TRBJ2-5; possible D gene TRBD2, 5 bases. Germline V CDR1 and CDR2: LNHDA, SQIVND (reference sequence). This CDR3 spans 13 amino acids. V gave up 9 bases and J gave up 9 bases, with 20 bases separating them. CDR3 DNA sequence: TGTGCCAGCGACAAGGGAGTAGGCGCGGCCCAGTACTTC. Amino acid sequence: CASDKGVGAAQYF.

The V and J genes are TRBV2 and TRBJ1-2; D might be TRBD1 (6 bases). Germline lookup yields CDR1 SNHLY and CDR2 FYNNEI. V was pared by 6 bases and J by 0 bases, with 14 bases between. This CDR3 has 15 amino acids. The CDR3: CASSVPGHTNYGYTF. The CDR3 DNA follows: TGTGCCAGCAGCGTCCCGGGACACACTAACTATGGCTACACCTTC.

V gene TRBV29-1 combines with J gene TRBJ1-1, with 9 bases fitting TRBD1. CDR1 is SQVTM and CDR2 is ANQGSEA in the germline V gene. The ends lost 7 bases at V and 1 base at J; junction bases unmatched: 4. CDR3 length equals 13 residues. CDR3: CSARDRANTEAFF. In DNA form, the CDR3 reads TGCAGCGCCCGGGACAGGGCGAACACTGAAGCTTTCTTT.

This clone was seen just once. CDR3: CASSYSQDRDNEQFF. DNA for the CDR3: TGTGCCAGCAGTTACTCTCAGGACAGGGACAATGAGCAGTTCTTC. The V gene is TRBV6-5, the J gene TRBJ2-1; 8 nucleotides align to TRBD1. Looked up from germline, CDR1 is MNHEY and CDR2 is SVGAGI. Unmatched junction bases numbered 3, after V lost 0 bases and J lost 5 bases. The CDR3 sequence is 15 residues long.

The rearrangement uses TRBV5-1 and TRBJ1-5; TRBD1 matches 8 bases. CDR3 size: 14 residues. V lost 3 bases to trimming and J lost 5 bases; unmatched junction nucleotides: 4. Germline values: CDR1 SGHRS, CDR2 YFSETQ. DNA for the CDR3: TGCGCCAGCAGCTCGGGACAGGCAGATCAGCCCCAGCATTTT. Translating gives CASSSGQADQPQHF.

The CDR3 loop is CATRGDNYEQYF. CDR3 DNA: TGTGCCACCAGGGGGGACAACTACGAGCAGTACTTC. The V and J genes are TRBV24-1 and TRBJ2-7; tentatively, D is TRBD1 (6 bases). The CDR3 spans 12 residues. Germline V gene data show CDR1 as KGHDR and CDR2 as SFDVKD. V lost 7 bases to trimming and J lost 3 bases, with 9 bases between them.

Only one count was recorded for this clone. The chain links TRBV18 to TRBJ2-7; D may be TRBD1 (6 bases). This CDR3 has 14 amino acids. Germline loops: CDR1 KGHSH, CDR2 LQKENI. Trimming took 6 bases from V and 4 from J, leaving 16 bases between them. The CDR3: CASSPDRHRYEQYF. CDR3 coding DNA: TGTGCCAGCTCCCCCGACAGGCATCGGTACGAGCAGTACTTC. The variable domain in full, completed from reference TRBV18 and TRBJ2-7, reads NAGVMQNPRHLVRRRGQEARLRCSPMKGHSHVYWYRQLPEEGLKFMVYLQKENIIDESGMPKERFSAEFPKEGPSILRIQQVVRGDSAAYFCASSPDRHRYEQYFGPGTRLTVT.

This clone was detected only once. The V gene is TRBV2, the J gene TRBJ1-1; D unclear. CDR3 length equals 13 residues. Trimming stripped 7 bases from V and 7 bases from J, with 16 bases between. Germline V lookup: CDR1 SNHLY, CDR2 FYNNEI. CDR3 nucleotide sequence: TGTGCCAGCATCCCAAGCGGGCAGCTTGAAGCTTTCTTT. Amino acid sequence: CASIPSGQLEAFF.

This clone has only one observation. The chain couples TRBV5-6 to TRBJ2-7, with D possibly matching TRBD1 (6 bases). The CDR3 loop spans 13 amino acids. V lost 0 bases to trimming and J lost 6 bases, with 10 bases between them. Germline CDR1 SGHDT, CDR2 YYEEEE. Here the CDR3 DNA reads TGTGCCAGCAGCTTGGTGGGGGCCCGCGAGCAGTACTTC. Amino acid sequence: CASSLVGAREQYF.

The rearrangement uses TRBV7-9 and TRBJ2-3; tentative D call: TRBD2 (5 bases). CDR3 length equals 16 residues. Germline V gives CDR1 SEHNR, CDR2 FQNEAQ (reference sequence). Trimming shortened V by 5 bases and J by 2 bases, and 17 bases separated the two germline ends. CDR3: CASSPVRSVNTDTQYF. The CDR3 DNA follows: TGTGCCAGCAGCCCCGTTCGTAGCGTAAACACAGATACGCAGTATTTT.

The sample holds one count of this clone. The V call is TRBV15, the J call TRBJ1-2; the match to TRBD1 covers 7 bases. Germline-derived CDR1 and CDR2 are LNHNV and YYDKDF (reference sequence). V was clipped by 5 bases and J by 8 bases; unmatched bases: 5. CDR3 length equals 12 residues. DNA of the CDR3: TGTGCCACCAGCCTCCAGGGGGAAGGCTACACCTTC. It specifies CATSLQGEGYTF. The variable domain in full, with the rest retrieved from reference TRBV15 and TRBJ1-2, is DAMVIQNPRYQVTQFGKPVTLSCSQTLNHNVMYWYQQKSSQAPKLLFHYYDKDFNNEADTPDNFQSRRPNTSFCFLDIRSPGLGDTAMYLCATSLQGEGYTFGSGTRLTVV.

The chain recombines TRBV7-9 with TRBJ2-3, with TRBD1 identical over 7 bases. CDR1 is SEHNR, CDR2 FQNEAQ, per germline (reference sequence). The CDR3 runs 14 residues. V lost 6 bases to trimming and J lost 5 bases; unmatched junction nucleotides: 8. The CDR3 loop is CASRQGTVGDTQYF. The CDR3 DNA reads as TGTGCCAGCAGACAAGGGACAGTTGGAGATACGCAGTATTTT.